Presented here are 19 T cell receptor beta chains from one specimen sequenced in a study of T cells in women clearing cervical HPV infection. Some clones are missing from TCRdb's copy, which holds only in-frame ones; the method was immunoSEQ multiplex PCR. The listing records tens of thousands of clones. The specimen sequenced was blood buffy coat. The origin of the receptors is a woman aged 18-69 years with a cervical HPV16 infection that either progressed to CIN3+ or cleared (not recorded which).

About this clone itself: The read halts 3 residues ahead of the CDR3 end, with the missing end drawn from the germline J gene. The J gene is TRBJ2-2, the V gene TRBV7-7, with 8 bases matching TRBD1. The CDR3 is 15 residues long. The germline gives CDR1 SSHAT, CDR2 FNYEAQ (reference sequence). CDR3 in amino acids: CASGQGYTGANVLFF. The DNA read from the CDR3 is TGTGCTAGCGGACAGGGATACACTGGGGCCAACGTG.

Details on this clone: The read ends 3 residues shy of where the CDR3 ends; the end is completed using the germline J gene. The gene calls are TRBV7-6 and TRBJ1-2; weak D call: TRBD1 (5 bases). The CDR3 spans 14 residues. CDR1 and CDR2 from the germline V gene are SGHVS and FNYEAQ. The CDR3 sequence: CASSLEWGTDTYTF. CDR3 DNA (partial): TGTGCCAGCAGCTTAGAATGGGGCACAGATACC.

In the case of this clone: With the read ending 3 residues before the CDR3 end, the germline J gene is used to fill in that end. The chain couples TRBV10-3 to TRBJ2-1; 8 bases line up with TRBD2. V lost 4 bases, J lost 4 bases, and 6 bases stayed unmatched. This CDR3 is 15 amino acids long. Germline assignment: CDR1 ENHRY and CDR2 SYGVKD. The sequenced CDR3 bases are TGTGCCATCAGTGTCGCGGGAGGTTCGTACAATGAG. This gives the protein CAISVAGGSYNE. The whole CDR3 protein is CAISVAGGSYNEQFF.

Of note for this clone: The CDR3 is cut off 3 residues early in the read; its end comes from the germline J gene. The rearrangement links TRBV18 to TRBJ1-2; D is possibly TRBD1 (6 bases). The V end lost 3 bases, the J end lost 6 bases, and 17 bases lay between the germline ends. The V gene's germline CDR1 is KGHSH and CDR2 LQKENI. The CDR3 is 15 residues long. CDR3 in amino acids: CASSPVAGVGDGYTF. CDR3 bases read: TGTGCCAGCTCACCGGTTGCAGGGGTTGGAGATGGC.

With regard to this clone: The read ends 3 residues shy of where the CDR3 ends; the end is completed using the germline J gene. V gene TRBV20-1 combines with J gene TRBJ1-2, with 8 bases fitting TRBD1. V shed 6 bases, J shed 5 bases, and the junction held 11 bases outside the gene matches. This CDR3 is built from 14 residues. Per the germline V gene, CDR1 is DFQATT and CDR2 is SNEGSKA (reference sequence). The CDR3 here is CSANGQGRGYGYTF. The sequenced part of the CDR3 DNA is TGCAGTGCGAACGGACAGGGACGGGGGTATGGC.

Details on this clone: Coverage ceases 3 residues before the CDR3 finishes, and the germline J gene fills in the end. The V and J genes are TRBV7-2 and TRBJ2-7; 9 bases agree with TRBD2. The germline V gene encodes CDR1 SGHTA and CDR2 FQGNSA. V dropped 5 bases and J dropped 4; count of bases not matched to a gene: 9. The CDR3 length is 15 residues. CDR3 sequence: CASSPASGARYEQYF. The part of the CDR3 DNA that was read is TGTGCCAGCAGCCCGGCTAGCGGGGCCCGTTACGAG.

Worth noting for this clone: Coverage ceases 3 residues before the CDR3 finishes, and the germline J gene fills in the end. The rearrangement links TRBV30 to TRBJ2-2; weak D call: TRBD1 (6 bases). Germline loops: CDR1 GTSNPN, CDR2 SVGIG (reference sequence). The CDR3 length is 15 residues. The V and J ends lost 3 bases and 4 bases respectively, with 15 bases between them. This CDR3 is CAWSTLSGATGELFF. The DNA read from the CDR3 is TGTGCCTGGAGCACATTATCAGGGGCCACCGGGGAG.

As concerns this clone: The read ends 3 residues before the CDR3 terminus; that terminus is restored from the germline J gene. The chain has TRBV6-1 and TRBJ2-4; a weak D match, TRBD2 (6 bases). CDR1 MNHNS and CDR2 SASEGT come from the germline V gene. The CDR3 is 15 amino acids. The V end was cut by 3 bases, the J end by 6 bases, with 15 bases between. The covered CDR3 bases are TGTGCCAGCAGTGAGTATCGGGGGATTGGAAACATT. Its translation is CASSEYRGIGNI. The CDR3 reads in full as CASSEYRGIGNIQYF.

As to this clone: The read halts 3 residues ahead of the CDR3 end, with the missing end drawn from the germline J gene. The chain combines TRBV5-5 with TRBJ1-2, with unresolved D. This CDR3 is built from 13 residues. V lost 2 bases to trimming and J lost 7 bases, with 12 bases between them. Looked up from germline, CDR1 is SGHKS and CDR2 is YYEKEE (reference sequence). The sequenced part of the CDR3 DNA is TGTGCCAGCAGCTTAGGACTTCAAGGTGGC. It yields the protein CASSLGLQGG. The entire CDR3 is CASSLGLQGGYTF. Drawing the rest from reference TRBV5-5 and TRBJ1-2, the complete variable domain is DAGVTQSPTHLIKTRGQQVTLRCSPISGHKSVSWYQQVLGQGPQFIFQYYEKEERGRGNFPDRFSARQFPNYSSELNVNALLLGDSALYLCASSLGLQGGYTFGSGTRLTVV.

Details on this clone: The CDR3 end is not reached by the read, which stops 3 residues before it; the germline J gene fills it in. The chain combines TRBV19 with TRBJ2-3; 8 positions match TRBD2. Unmatched junction bases numbered 8, after V lost 7 bases and J lost 5 bases. Germline V lookup: CDR1 LNHDA, CDR2 SQIVND (reference sequence). The CDR3 totals 14 residues. CDR3 DNA, as far as it was read: TGTGCCAGTAAAGATAGCGGGATAGAAGATACG. The encoded protein is CASKDSGIEDT. From start to end, the CDR3 is CASKDSGIEDTQYF.

Concerning this clone itself: The read gets to within 3 residues of the CDR3 end, and the germline J gene fills in the rest. The chain has TRBV2 and TRBJ2-7; 11 positions agree with TRBD2. Germline V gene lookup returns CDR1 SNHLY and CDR2 FYNNEI. The CDR3 runs to 12 residues. V shed 8 bases, J shed 5 bases, and the junction held 2 bases outside the gene matches. The chain's CDR3 is CASLAGGHEQYF. Incomplete CDR3 DNA: TGTGCCAGCCTAGCGGGGGGACACGAG.

To note about this clone: The CDR3 goes on 3 residues after the read ends, and that part is filled in from the germline J gene. The chain carries TRBV29-1 and TRBJ2-5; TRBD1 aligns across 7 bases. With 8 bases clipped from V and 4 bases from J, the junction kept 4 bases outside the gene matches. The CDR3 consists of 11 residues. Germline V CDR1 and CDR2: SQVTM, ANQGSEA. The part of the CDR3 DNA that was read is TGCAGCTCTACAGGGGCAGAGACC. It yields the protein CSSTGAET. The CDR3 in its entirety is CSSTGAETQYF.

About this clone itself: The read terminates 3 residues before the CDR3 end, so the remaining end is supplied by the germline J gene. The chain employs TRBV10-1 and TRBJ2-7; TRBD2 matches at 7 bases. The V gene's germline CDR1 is WNHNN and CDR2 SYGVQD (reference sequence). CDR3 length: 15 amino acids. V dropped 6 bases and J dropped 4; count of bases not matched to a gene: 12. CDR3 protein: CASRPAPGGCYEQYF. The sequenced part of the CDR3 DNA is TGCGCCAGCAGGCCTGCCCCGGGGGGATGTTACGAG.

In the case of this clone: Read sequence stops 3 residues before the CDR3 end, and the germline J gene provides the missing end. Other nucleotide sequences in the sample specify the same CDR3. V and J are TRBV18 and TRBJ2-3; D remains unclear. Germline-derived CDR1 and CDR2 are KGHSH and LQKENI. Trimming stripped 3 bases from V and 3 bases from J, with 19 bases between. The CDR3 runs to 17 residues. The CDR3 DNA, read in part, is TGTGCCAGCTCACCCCCTCTTCTCGCGGCTGTGACAGATACG. It specifies CASSPPLLAAVTDT. The complete CDR3 protein is CASSPPLLAAVTDTQYF.

Regarding this clone: One junction end does not reproduce the germline sequence, and a read error may be involved. Read coverage stops 3 residues before the CDR3 terminus; the germline J gene supplies the remainder. Other DNA sequences within the sample encode an identical CDR3. The chain recombines TRBV30 with TRBJ1-3; 8 bases line up with TRBD1. The CDR3 is made up of 13 amino acids. Germline assignment: CDR1 GTSNPN and CDR2 SVGIG (reference sequence). The CDR3 is CAWSDRAGNTIYF. The part of the CDR3 DNA that was read is TGTGCCTGGTCGGACAGGGCTGGAAACACG.

A remark on this clone: The CDR3 end falls 3 residues outside the read, so it is completed with the germline J gene. The rearrangement uses TRBV11-2 and TRBJ1-1; 8 bases align to TRBD1. The V gene end was trimmed by 3 bases and the J gene end by 4 bases; junction bases not matched to a gene: 4. Germline V gene data show CDR1 as SGHAT and CDR2 as FQNNGV. The CDR3 covers 14 residues. Partial CDR3 DNA: TGTGCCAGCAGCTTCGGACAGGGCGCCACTGAA. Protein: CASSFGQGATE. The whole CDR3 sequence reads CASSFGQGATEAFF.

As for this clone: The read ends 3 residues shy of where the CDR3 ends; the end is completed using the germline J gene. The rearrangement uses TRBV5-1 and TRBJ2-3; 15 bases are a match to TRBD2. The junction had 11 bases not matched to a gene; V was cut back by 5 bases and J by 1 base. CDR1 and CDR2 from the germline V gene are SGHRS and YFSETQ. CDR3 length: 19 residues. The part of the CDR3 DNA that was read is TGCGCCAGCAGGATCCTCCGGGGACTAGCGGGGGGTGGCACAGATACG. It encodes CASRILRGLAGGGTDT. The full CDR3 reads CASRILRGLAGGGTDTQYF.

With regard to this clone: Read coverage stops 3 residues before the CDR3 terminus; the germline J gene supplies the remainder. This chain links TRBV9 with TRBJ2-6; TRBD1 is a possible D gene (6 bases). Germline-derived CDR1 and CDR2 are SGDLS and YYNGEE. V lost 9 bases and J lost 4, with 11 bases in between. The CDR3 spans 13 residues. The sequenced part of the CDR3 DNA is TGTGCCACTTCAGGGGCCGGGGCCAACGTC. It codes for CATSGAGANV. The CDR3 as a whole reads CATSGAGANVLTF.

As regards this clone: Read sequence stops 3 residues before the CDR3 end, and the germline J gene provides the missing end. The chain combines TRBV18 with TRBJ1-2; TRBD1 matches 8 bases. Trimming removed 8 bases from V and 0 bases from J; junction bases left unmatched: 5. Germline CDR1 is KGHSH and CDR2 is LQKENI. The CDR3 sequence is 14 residues long. The CDR3 DNA, read in part, is TGTGCCAGCACAGACAGGGGAGCTAACTATGGC. Encoded protein: CASTDRGANYG. The full CDR3 is CASTDRGANYGYTF.